These T cell receptor beta chains were read from a single sample in a study of cytomegalovirus exposure and HLA in healthy donors. Only in-frame clones appear in the TCRdb table, and some are missing; sequencing was by immunoSEQ multiplex PCR. Among over 100,000 clones listed, 76% were seen once. The sequenced sample was PBMCs. The origin of the receptors is a young woman in good health and CMV-seropositive. Both conserved end residues are part of each CDR3. D genes are given only for firm matches. Clone size is not always given. Where it is, it says once, few, many or a class for expanded clones.

CDR3aa: CASSLLGGPQETQYF
CDR3nt: TGTGCCAGCAGTTTATTGGGGGGGCCCCAAGAGACCCAGTACTTC
abundance: .
d_gene: .
j_gene: TRBJ2-5
v_gene: TRBV27

CDR3aa: CASSLSREAGEQFF
CDR3nt: TGTGCCAGCAGCTTATCGCGGGAGGCGGGTGAGCAGTTCTTC
abundance: once
d_gene: TRBD2
j_gene: TRBJ2-1
v_gene: TRBV7-9

CDR3aa: CASTSQGAANSPLHF
CDR3nt: TGTGCCAGCACCTCACAGGGGGCCGCTAATTCACCCCTCCACTTT
abundance: .
d_gene: TRBD1
j_gene: TRBJ1-6
v_gene: TRBV7-2

CDR3aa: CASSQDQGSYEQYF
CDR3nt: TGCGCCAGCAGCCAAGATCAGGGGTCCTACGAGCAGTACTTC
abundance: .
d_gene: .
j_gene: TRBJ2-7
v_gene: TRBV4-1

CDR3aa: CASSPWGTADNEQFF
CDR3nt: TGTGCCAGCAGCCCCTGGGGGACTGCCGACAATGAGCAGTTCTTC
abundance: few
d_gene: .
j_gene: TRBJ2-1
v_gene: TRBV4-2

CDR3aa: CASLGLQETQYF
CDR3nt: TGTGCCAGCTTGGGACTGCAAGAGACCCAGTACTTC
abundance: .
d_gene: .
j_gene: TRBJ2-5
v_gene: TRBV27

CDR3aa: CASSLGQGNIQYF
CDR3nt: TGTGCCAGCAGCTTGGGACAGGGGAACATTCAGTACTTC
abundance: .
d_gene: TRBD1
j_gene: TRBJ2-4
v_gene: TRBV5-6

CDR3aa: CASSALQGTYNEQFF
CDR3nt: TGTGCCAGCAGCGCCCTACAGGGGACCTACAATGAGCAGTTCTTC
abundance: .
d_gene: TRBD1
j_gene: TRBJ2-1
v_gene: TRBV9

CDR3aa: CSVEGLSEDEQYF
CDR3nt: TGCAGCGTTGAAGGTCTCTCGGAGGACGAGCAGTACTTC
abundance: few
d_gene: .
j_gene: TRBJ2-7
v_gene: TRBV29-1

CDR3aa: CAWTRTADSPLHF
CDR3nt: TGTGCCTGGACCCGGACAGCCGATTCACCCCTCCACTTT
abundance: .
d_gene: .
j_gene: TRBJ1-6
v_gene: TRBV30

CDR3aa: CASSLGPSGRKELFF
CDR3nt: TGTGCCAGCAGTTTAGGTCCTAGCGGGAGGAAAGAGCTGTTTTTT
abundance: .
d_gene: TRBD2
j_gene: TRBJ2-2
v_gene: TRBV28

CDR3aa: CASSPTQGYGYTF
CDR3nt: TGTGCCAGCAGCCCTACACAGGGGTATGGCTACACCTTC
abundance: .
d_gene: TRBD1
j_gene: TRBJ1-2
v_gene: TRBV9

CDR3aa: CASSSKGQGVYGYTF
CDR3nt: TGTGCCAGCAGCTCCAAAGGACAGGGGGTGTATGGCTACACCTTC
abundance: .
d_gene: TRBD1
j_gene: TRBJ1-2
v_gene: TRBV7-9

CDR3aa: CASSLAARGTNYGYTF
CDR3nt: TGTGCCAGCAGCTTAGCGGCCAGGGGTACCAACTATGGCTACACCTTC
abundance: .
d_gene: .
j_gene: TRBJ1-2
v_gene: TRBV7-2

CDR3aa: CASSPGQGAKTQYF
CDR3nt: TGTGCCAGCAGCCCGGGACAGGGGGCGAAGACCCAGTACTTC
abundance: .
d_gene: TRBD1
j_gene: TRBJ2-5
v_gene: TRBV28

CDR3aa: CASTRGSSYNEQFF
CDR3nt: TGTGCCAGTACTCGGGGGAGCTCCTACAATGAGCAGTTCTTC
abundance: .
d_gene: .
j_gene: TRBJ2-1
v_gene: TRBV19

CDR3aa: CASSHQGFGIQYF
CDR3nt: TGTGCCAGCAGTCATCAGGGGTTCGGCATTCAGTACTTC
abundance: .
d_gene: .
j_gene: TRBJ2-4
v_gene: TRBV6-5

CDR3aa: CASSLGLASTDTQYF
CDR3nt: TGTGCCAGCAGCTTGGGACTAGCGAGCACAGATACGCAGTATTTT
abundance: .
d_gene: TRBD2
j_gene: TRBJ2-3
v_gene: TRBV5-4

CDR3aa: CASSFGQGEAFF
CDR3nt: TGCGCCAGCAGTTTTGGACAGGGCGAAGCTTTCTTT
abundance: .
d_gene: TRBD1
j_gene: TRBJ1-1
v_gene: TRBV10-1

CDR3aa: CASSRGETQYF
CDR3nt: TGTGCCAGCAGCAGGGGAGAGACCCAGTACTTC
abundance: once
d_gene: .
j_gene: TRBJ2-5
v_gene: TRBV2

CDR3aa: CASSLFGQPQHF
CDR3nt: TGTGCCAGCAGTTTATTCGGTCAGCCCCAGCATTTT
abundance: .
d_gene: .
j_gene: TRBJ1-5
v_gene: TRBV27

CDR3aa: CASSLGLAGDTQYF
CDR3nt: TGTGCCAGCAGCCTCGGACTAGCGGGAGATACGCAGTATTTT
abundance: .
d_gene: TRBD2
j_gene: TRBJ2-3
v_gene: TRBV4-2

CDR3aa: CASSLSLAGGYGYTF
CDR3nt: TGTGCCAGCAGCTTAAGTCTGGCAGGGGGCTATGGCTACACCTTC
abundance: .
d_gene: TRBD1
j_gene: TRBJ1-2
v_gene: TRBV7-9

CDR3aa: CASRPHMNTEAFF
CDR3nt: TGTGCCAGCAGACCCCACATGAACACTGAAGCTTTCTTT
abundance: few
d_gene: .
j_gene: TRBJ1-1
v_gene: TRBV2

CDR3aa: CASSLTRNTGELFF
CDR3nt: TGTGCCAGCAGTTTAACACGCAACACCGGGGAGCTGTTTTTT
abundance: .
d_gene: .
j_gene: TRBJ2-2
v_gene: TRBV28

CDR3aa: CASSYSGLAGSEQFF
CDR3nt: TGTGCCAGCAGTTACTCGGGACTAGCGGGCAGTGAGCAGTTCTTC
abundance: .
d_gene: TRBD2
j_gene: TRBJ2-1
v_gene: TRBV6-5

CDR3aa: CASGLVGGTGELFF
CDR3nt: TGTGCTAGTGGTTTGGTAGGCGGCACCGGGGAGCTGTTTTTT
abundance: .
d_gene: .
j_gene: TRBJ2-2
v_gene: TRBV12-5

CDR3aa: CAGRLAGNTGELFF
CDR3nt: TGTGCCGGTCGACTAGCGGGGAACACCGGGGAGCTGTTTTTT
abundance: .
d_gene: TRBD2
j_gene: TRBJ2-2
v_gene: TRBV2

CDR3aa: CASSSGQGVAYGYTF
CDR3nt: TGTGCCAGCAGTAGCGGACAGGGGGTTGCCTATGGCTACACCTTC
abundance: once
d_gene: TRBD1
j_gene: TRBJ1-2
v_gene: TRBV6-5

CDR3aa: CATSSGRAGELFF
CDR3nt: TGTGCCACCTCCAGCGGGAGGGCCGGGGAGCTGTTTTTT
abundance: .
d_gene: TRBD2
j_gene: TRBJ2-2
v_gene: TRBV19

CDR3aa: CASSLESGSAYNEQFF
CDR3nt: TGCGCCAGCAGCTTGGAGAGCGGGAGTGCCTACAATGAGCAGTTCTTC
abundance: .
d_gene: TRBD2
j_gene: TRBJ2-1
v_gene: TRBV5-1

CDR3aa: CAWGAGGYTF
CDR3nt: TGTGCCTGGGGGGCTGGGGGCTACACCTTC
abundance: .
d_gene: .
j_gene: TRBJ1-2
v_gene: TRBV30

CDR3aa: CASSVQNYGYTF
CDR3nt: TGTGCCAGCAGTGTTCAAAACTATGGCTACACCTTC
abundance: .
d_gene: .
j_gene: TRBJ1-2
v_gene: TRBV25-1

CDR3aa: CAWRWGRTEAFF
CDR3nt: TGTGCCTGGAGGTGGGGGCGGACTGAAGCTTTCTTT
abundance: .
d_gene: .
j_gene: TRBJ1-1
v_gene: TRBV30

CDR3aa: CASSLLPGLAGVTGELFF
CDR3nt: TGTGCCAGCAGTTTACTCCCGGGACTAGCGGGAGTCACCGGGGAGCTGTTTTTT
abundance: .
d_gene: TRBD2
j_gene: TRBJ2-2
v_gene: TRBV28

CDR3aa: CASSPVAGELFF
CDR3nt: TGTGCCAGCAGTCCCGTCGCCGGGGAGCTGTTTTTT
abundance: .
d_gene: .
j_gene: TRBJ2-2
v_gene: TRBV7-3

CDR3aa: CASSEGQLQETQYF
CDR3nt: TGTGCCAGTAGCGAAGGACAGCTTCAAGAGACCCAGTACTTC
abundance: .
d_gene: .
j_gene: TRBJ2-5
v_gene: TRBV19

CDR3aa: CASSPLWRGNTEAFF
CDR3nt: TGTGCCAGCAGTCCCCTCTGGAGGGGAAATACTGAAGCTTTCTTT
abundance: .
d_gene: .
j_gene: TRBJ1-1
v_gene: TRBV28

CDR3aa: CASSQEGRTGYGYTF
CDR3nt: TGCGCCAGCAGCCAAGAGGGGAGAACCGGCTATGGCTACACCTTC
abundance: .
d_gene: .
j_gene: TRBJ1-2
v_gene: TRBV4-1

CDR3aa: CASSLFSSTDTQYF
CDR3nt: TGTGCCAGCAGCTTATTTTCTAGCACAGATACGCAGTATTTT
abundance: .
d_gene: .
j_gene: TRBJ2-3
v_gene: TRBV7-3

CDR3aa: CASSLDYRGELFF
CDR3nt: TGCGCCAGCAGCTTGGACTATCGCGGGGAGCTGTTTTTT
abundance: .
d_gene: .
j_gene: TRBJ2-2
v_gene: TRBV5-1

CDR3aa: CASTQTGNTGELFF
CDR3nt: TGCGCCAGCACCCAGACAGGGAACACCGGGGAGCTGTTTTTT
abundance: once
d_gene: .
j_gene: TRBJ2-2
v_gene: TRBV5-1

CDR3aa: CASSDRTSGSVHEQFF
CDR3nt: TGTGCCAGCAGCGATAGGACTAGCGGGAGTGTGCATGAGCAGTTCTTC
abundance: .
d_gene: TRBD2
j_gene: TRBJ2-1
v_gene: TRBV7-2

CDR3aa: CASRAWAGVSLVGNEQFF
CDR3nt: TGTGCCAGCAGGGCTTGGGCGGGAGTTTCACTAGTGGGCAATGAGCAGTTCTTC
abundance: .
d_gene: TRBD2
j_gene: TRBJ2-1
v_gene: TRBV11-2

CDR3aa: CASSGPQDPYEQYF
CDR3nt: TGTGCCAGCAGTGGGCCACAGGATCCCTACGAGCAGTACTTC
abundance: .
d_gene: .
j_gene: TRBJ2-7
v_gene: TRBV2

CDR3aa: CASSSLQETQYF
CDR3nt: TGTGCCAGCAGCTCCTTACAAGAGACCCAGTACTTC
abundance: .
d_gene: .
j_gene: TRBJ2-5
v_gene: TRBV13

CDR3aa: CASSVQGSSTDTQYF
CDR3nt: TGTGCCAGCAGCGTCCAGGGCTCCAGCACAGATACGCAGTATTTT
abundance: .
d_gene: .
j_gene: TRBJ2-3
v_gene: TRBV7-3

CDR3aa: CASSGAGTSGSWQFF
CDR3nt: TGTGCCAGCAGTGGGGCGGGGACTAGCGGGAGTTGGCAGTTCTTC
abundance: .
d_gene: TRBD2
j_gene: TRBJ2-1
v_gene: TRBV6-1

CDR3aa: CASSMGQLPHEQYF
CDR3nt: TGTGCCAGCAGCATGGGACAGCTTCCCCACGAGCAGTACTTC
abundance: .
d_gene: TRBD1
j_gene: TRBJ2-7
v_gene: TRBV5-4

CDR3aa: CAINRAGEEQYF
CDR3nt: TGTGCCATCAACCGGGCGGGAGAAGAGCAGTACTTC
abundance: few
d_gene: TRBD2
j_gene: TRBJ2-7
v_gene: TRBV10-3

CDR3aa: CASSPPVAGDSYEQYF
CDR3nt: TGTGCCAGCTCACCACCGGTAGCGGGGGACTCCTACGAGCAGTACTTC
abundance: .
d_gene: TRBD2
j_gene: TRBJ2-7
v_gene: TRBV18

CDR3aa: CATSRPATSGSPDTQYF
CDR3nt: TGTGCCACCAGCAGACCGGCGACTAGCGGGAGCCCAGATACGCAGTATTTT
abundance: .
d_gene: TRBD2
j_gene: TRBJ2-3
v_gene: TRBV15

CDR3aa: CSVEGQGGQETQYF
CDR3nt: TGCAGCGTTGAAGGGCAGGGTGGGCAAGAGACCCAGTACTTC
abundance: .
d_gene: .
j_gene: TRBJ2-5
v_gene: TRBV29-1

CDR3aa: CAISGSFGLSYEQYF
CDR3nt: TGTGCCATCAGTGGTTCCTTCGGACTAAGTTACGAGCAGTACTTC
abundance: .
d_gene: .
j_gene: TRBJ2-7
v_gene: TRBV10-3